The 13 T cell receptor beta chains given below trace back to one sample, sequenced in a study of OX40 agonist ivuxolimab in advanced cancers. Only in-frame clones appear in the TCRdb table, and some are missing; sequencing was by immunoSEQ multiplex PCR. Of tens of thousands of clones in the sample, roughly 80% were seen once. The source material was CD4+ or CD8+ T cells sorted from blood, sampled in a trial of the OX40 agonist ivuxolimab. The source of these receptors is an adult with an advanced solid tumor such as melanoma, head and neck, liver or kidney cancer.

The chain employs TRBV19 and TRBJ2-3, with 8 bases matching TRBD2. J gave up 3 bases and V 3 bases, and 8 bases lay outside the gene matches. There are 16 residues in the CDR3. From germline, CDR1 is LNHDA and CDR2 SQIVND (reference sequence). The CDR3 DNA follows: TGTGCCAGTAGTATTGGCGGGGGGCTTAGGACAGATACGCAGTATTTT. Translating it yields CASSIGGGLRTDTQYF. The complete variable domain, with remaining parts taken from reference TRBV19 and TRBJ2-3, reads DGGITQSPKYLFRKEGQNVTLSCEQNLNHDAMYWYRQDPGQGLRLIYYSQIVNDFQKGDIAEGYSVSREKKESFPLTVTSAQKNPTAFYLCASSIGGGLRTDTQYFGPGTRLTVL.

The V gene is TRBV4-2, the J gene TRBJ1-3, with D unclear. Trimming left V 1 base short and J 8 bases short, with 12 bases between. The CDR3 loop spans 14 amino acids. CDR1 is LGHNA, CDR2 YNFKEQ, per germline. The chain's CDR3 is CASSQGTLGDTIYF. DNA of the CDR3: TGTGCCAGCAGCCAAGGAACCTTAGGAGACACCATATATTTT.

This clone was picked up one time. The CDR3 region has the DNA TGTGCCATCAGTGATGGGTCCAGCGGGCAGACATCCTACGAGCAGTACTTC. Translating it yields CAISDGSSGQTSYEQYF. The V call is TRBV10-3, the J call TRBJ2-7; D is possibly TRBD2 (6 bases). The CDR3 has 17 amino acids. The ends were cut back, 3 bases at V and 1 base at J, with 19 bases in the middle. Germline loops: CDR1 ENHRY, CDR2 SYGVKD.

J is TRBJ2-1 and V is TRBV11-3, with 8 bases that match TRBD2. Trimming at V came to 1 base and at J to 2 bases, leaving 4 bases not matched to a gene. The germline V gene encodes CDR1 SGHNT and CDR2 YENEEA. The CDR3 loop spans 16 amino acids. CDR3 sequence (DNA): TGTGCCAGCAGCTTAGCGTTTAGCGGGGCCTACAATGAGCAGTTCTTC. Translating gives CASSLAFSGAYNEQFF.

The chain links TRBV25-1 to TRBJ1-2, with D possibly being TRBD1 (5 bases). V was clipped by 1 base and J by 7 bases, with 10 bases between them. Germline loops: CDR1 MGHDK, CDR2 SYGVNS. The CDR3 extends over 13 amino acids. CDR3 loop: CASSEWGVGGYTF. CDR3 bases: TGTGCCAGCAGTGAATGGGGGGTTGGTGGCTACACCTTC.

The rearrangement links TRBV10-3 to TRBJ2-7; TRBD1 agrees at 10 bases. V trimming: 5 bases; J trimming: 3 bases; junction bases outside the gene matches: 1. Germline V gene data show CDR1 as ENHRY and CDR2 as SYGVKD. The length of the CDR3 is 13 residues. The CDR3 here is CAISRTGGYEQYF. DNA of the CDR3: TGTGCCATCAGTAGGACAGGGGGCTACGAGCAGTACTTC.

This rearrangement joins TRBV9 to TRBJ2-1, with 14 positions matching TRBD2. After removal of 3 bases from V and 2 bases from J, the junction contained 10 bases not matched to a gene. Germline CDR1 is SGDLS and CDR2 is YYNGEE. The length of the CDR3 is 19 residues. The DNA for the CDR3 is TGTGCCAGCAGCGCTGACGGGACTAGCGGGAGTGGGCCCTACAATGAGCAGTTCTTC. It codes for CASSADGTSGSGPYNEQFF.

This clone was observed a few times. This rearrangement joins TRBV7-8 to TRBJ2-7; possible D gene TRBD1, 6 bases. Trimming cost V 1 base and J 6 bases, with 13 bases left between them. The CDR3 is 14 amino acids. Germline values: CDR1 SGHVS, CDR2 FQNEAQ. Here the CDR3 reads CASSLGMGAGEQYF. Written as DNA, the CDR3 is TGTGCCAGCAGCTTAGGTATGGGGGCAGGCGAGCAGTACTTC. Full variable domain (outside the CDR3, taken from reference TRBV7-8 and TRBJ2-7): GAGVSQSPRYKVAKRGQDVALRCDPISGHVSLFWYQQALGQGPEFLTYFQNEAQLDKSGLPSDRFFAERPEGSVSTLKIQRTQQEDSAVYLCASSLGMGAGEQYFGPGTRLTVT.

This clone has a single count. The V and J genes are TRBV27 and TRBJ2-5; D is unresolved. The J call is doubtful: the DNA matches TRBJ2-7 better. Germline CDR1 and CDR2: MNHEY and SMNVEV (reference sequence). The CDR3 is 15 amino acids. The CDR3 loop reads CASSLSGEVGYEQYF. CDR3 DNA: TGTGCCAGCAGTTTATCAGGTGAAGTGGGCTACGAGCAGTACTTC.

The rearrangement joins TRBV6-6 to TRBJ2-2; 8 positions agree with TRBD1. Germline values: CDR1 MNHNY, CDR2 SVGAGI (reference sequence). The length of the CDR3 is 15 residues. Germline trimming cut 2 bases from V and 6 bases from J; bases unmatched to any gene: 5. The CDR3 sequence: CASSYVTGVSGELFF. The CDR3 DNA follows: TGTGCCAGCAGTTACGTGACAGGGGTGTCCGGGGAGCTGTTTTTT.

The CDR3 coding sequence is TGTGCCAGCAGAGATACTGGAAACACCATATATTTT. Translating gives CASRDTGNTIYF. This rearrangement joins TRBV6-6 to TRBJ1-3; no firm D call. Trimming took off 6 bases at V and 2 bases at J, with 5 bases between the two ends. This CDR3 contains 12 residues. Germline V gives CDR1 MNHNY, CDR2 SVGAGI (reference sequence).

In its sample, this clone was seen a few times. This chain joins TRBV29-1 and TRBJ1-5; D is perhaps TRBD1 (6 bases). Germline V gene sequence: CDR1 SQVTM, CDR2 ANQGSEA. The ends were cut back, 4 bases at V and 7 bases at J, with 14 bases in the middle. The CDR3 length is 13 residues. CDR3 region: CSVVQGRGQPQHF. The CDR3 DNA reads TGCAGCGTTGTACAGGGACGAGGGCAGCCCCAGCATTTT.

This chain joins TRBV14 and TRBJ1-1; 7 bases are a match to TRBD1. The CDR3 is 14 amino acids. V lost 4 bases and J lost 10; bases outside the gene matches: 12. Germline V gene lookup returns CDR1 SGHDN and CDR2 FVKESK. CDR3 sequence reads: CASSPTGERLGAFF. Written as DNA, the CDR3 is TGTGCCAGCAGCCCCACAGGGGAGCGGCTGGGAGCTTTCTTT.